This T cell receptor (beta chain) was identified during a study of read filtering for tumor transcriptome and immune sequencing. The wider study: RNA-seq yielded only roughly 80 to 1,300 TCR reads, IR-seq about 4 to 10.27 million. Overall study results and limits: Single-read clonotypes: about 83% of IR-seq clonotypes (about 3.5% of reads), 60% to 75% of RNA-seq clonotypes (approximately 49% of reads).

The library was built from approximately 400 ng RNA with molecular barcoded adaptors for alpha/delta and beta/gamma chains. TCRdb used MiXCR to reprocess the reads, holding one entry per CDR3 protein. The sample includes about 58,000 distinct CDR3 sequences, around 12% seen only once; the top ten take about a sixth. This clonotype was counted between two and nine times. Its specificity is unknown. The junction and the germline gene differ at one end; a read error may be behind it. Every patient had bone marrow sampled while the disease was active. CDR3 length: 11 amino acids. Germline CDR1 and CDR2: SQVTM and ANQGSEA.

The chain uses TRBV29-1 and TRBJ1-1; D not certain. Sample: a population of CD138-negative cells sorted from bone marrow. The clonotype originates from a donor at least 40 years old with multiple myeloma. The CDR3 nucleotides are TGCAGCGCTGAGGCAGACACCGAAGCTCTCTTT. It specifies CSAEADTEALF.